Below, 20 T cell receptor beta chains from the same sample are listed, as sequenced in a study of OX40 agonist ivuxolimab in advanced cancers. Generated by immunoSEQ multiplex PCR, the TCRdb table keeps only in-frame clones and is missing some. The sample shows fewer than 70,000 clones, 75% to 95% of them seen only once. The source material was CD4+ or CD8+ T cells sorted from blood, sampled in a trial of the OX40 agonist ivuxolimab. Receptors originate from an adult with an advanced solid tumor such as melanoma, head and neck, liver or kidney cancer.

A single count supports this clone. The V gene is TRBV30, the J gene TRBJ2-7; D unresolved. Germline CDR1 and CDR2: GTSNPN and SVGIG (reference sequence). V was pared by 0 bases and J by 4 bases, with 7 bases between. The CDR3 extends over 12 amino acids. The CDR3 region is CAWSVGVYEQYF. CDR3 nucleotides: TGTGCCTGGAGTGTAGGAGTTTACGAGCAGTACTTC.

This clone was counted between two and nine times. The CDR3 here is CASQAQGGTEAFF. Written as DNA, the CDR3 is TGTGCCAGCCAGGCCCAGGGGGGCACTGAAGCTTTCTTT. The chain combines TRBV10-3 with TRBJ1-1; 7 bases are shared with TRBD1. The V gene end was trimmed by 10 bases and the J gene end by 4 bases; junction bases not matched to a gene: 9. The CDR3 covers 13 residues. The V gene's germline CDR1 is ENHRY and CDR2 SYGVKD.

The chain couples TRBV19 to TRBJ1-6; 9 bases agree with TRBD1. The germline V gene encodes CDR1 LNHDA and CDR2 SQIVND (reference sequence). CDR3 length: 14 residues. V lost 5 bases to trimming and J lost 10 bases; unmatched junction nucleotides: 6. As DNA, the CDR3 is TGTGCCAGTAGTCACAGGGGGCTGGGGTCACCCCTCCACTTT. The encoded protein is CASSHRGLGSPLHF.

The chain couples TRBV5-1 to TRBJ2-7, with D perhaps TRBD2 (6 bases). The CDR3 sequence is 15 residues long. CDR1 and CDR2 (germline): SGHRS, YFSETQ. V lost 0 bases and J lost 7, with 17 bases in between. CDR3 sequence: CASSLGTTSGGEQYF. The CDR3 DNA sequence: TGCGCCAGCAGCTTGGGTACGACATCTGGGGGGGAGCAGTACTTC.

J is TRBJ1-2 and V is TRBV5-3, with 8 bases aligning to TRBD1. TRBV5-3 is designated an ORF whose function remains uncertain. The trim removed 4 bases at V and 1 base at J, leaving 3 bases unmatched. The CDR3 has 14 residues. In DNA form, the CDR3 reads TGTGCCAGAAGCCCGACAGGGGTTAACTATGGCTACACCTTC. Translating it yields CARSPTGVNYGYTF.

This clone was found once. This chain links TRBV19 with TRBJ1-1, with no clear D. Looked up from germline, CDR1 is LNHDA and CDR2 is SQIVND (reference sequence). The CDR3 totals 13 residues. V gave up 5 bases and J gave up 2 bases, with 9 bases separating them. In DNA form, the CDR3 reads TGTGCCAGTAGTGCCCAGTACAACACTGAAGCTTTCTTT. Translation: CASSAQYNTEAFF.

The chain is built from TRBV6-5 and TRBJ2-7, with 9 bases matching TRBD1. Losses at the gene ends were 0 bases for V and 3 bases for J; bases not matched to a gene: 3. Germline V CDR1 and CDR2: MNHEY, SVGAGI. The length of the CDR3 is 15 residues. The chain's CDR3 is CASSYSDRGNYEQYF. The CDR3 DNA is TGTGCCAGCAGTTACTCGGACAGGGGAAACTACGAGCAGTACTTC.

This sequence joins TRBV25-1 and TRBJ1-3, with D uncertain. Looked up from germline, CDR1 is MGHDK and CDR2 is SYGVNS. This CDR3 comprises 15 residues. Trimming removed 4 bases at V and 2 bases at J, with 12 bases between. DNA for the CDR3: TGTGCCAGCAGTGGCCTTGCCTCGCCTGGAAACACCATATATTTT. This encodes CASSGLASPGNTIYF.

The chain combines TRBV11-3 with TRBJ2-5; 12 bases agree with TRBD1. The CDR3 consists of 16 residues. V lost 1 base to trimming and J lost 3 bases; unmatched junction nucleotides: 3. Germline loops: CDR1 SGHNT, CDR2 YENEEA. CDR3 sequence (DNA): TGTGCCAGCAGCTTAGGAGGGACAGGGGGCGAAGAGACCCAGTACTTC. Its protein is CASSLGGTGGEETQYF. The full variable domain, completed using reference TRBV11-3 and TRBJ2-5, is EAGVVQSPRYKIIEKKQPVAFWCNPISGHNTLYWYLQNLGQGPELLIRYENEEAVDDSQLPKDRFSAERLKGVDSTLKIQPAELGDSAVYLCASSLGGTGGEETQYFGPGTRLLVL.

This chain links TRBV7-9 with TRBJ1-2, with D perhaps TRBD1 (5 bases). Germline V CDR1 and CDR2: SEHNR, FQNEAQ (reference sequence). The V and J ends lost 5 bases and 5 bases respectively, with 6 bases between them. This CDR3 is 11 amino acids long. CDR3 in DNA: TGTGCCAGCAGCCGACAGTATGGCTACACCTTC. Protein: CASSRQYGYTF. Based on the CDR3 plus reference TRBV7-9 and TRBJ1-2, the full variable domain is DTGVSQNPRHKITKRGQNVTFRCDPISEHNRLYWYRQTLGQGPEFLTYFQNEAQLEKSRLLSDRFSAERPKGSFSTLEIQRTEQGDSAMYLCASSRQYGYTFGSGTRLTVV.

This chain joins TRBV5-1 and TRBJ1-1, with no clear D. Trimming removed 0 bases from V and 1 base from J, with 7 bases in between. The CDR3 length is 14 residues. Germline assignment: CDR1 SGHRS and CDR2 YFSETQ. CDR3 protein: CASSLANGNTEAFF. The DNA for the CDR3 is TGCGCCAGCAGCTTGGCGAATGGGAACACTGAAGCTTTCTTT.

The gene calls are TRBV5-1 and TRBJ2-1, with D perhaps TRBD1 (6 bases). Germline assignment: CDR1 SGHRS and CDR2 YFSETQ. The germline V and J ends were trimmed by 2 bases and 2 bases, with 8 bases remaining between them. This CDR3 contains 14 residues. The CDR3 coding sequence is TGCGCCAGCAGCTTAGGGGGACCCTACAATGAGCAGTTCTTC. Amino acids: CASSLGGPYNEQFF.

The rearrangement joins TRBV10-3 to TRBJ2-5; no clear D gene. This CDR3 spans 11 amino acids. Looked up from germline, CDR1 is ENHRY and CDR2 is SYGVKD. Deletions cut 3 bases from V and 5 bases from J, with 4 bases between. CDR3 protein: CAISERETQYF. Written as DNA, the CDR3 is TGTGCCATCAGTGAACGGGAGACCCAGTACTTC.

This sequence joins TRBV11-3 and TRBJ2-1; 11 bases line up with TRBD1. The CDR3 has 18 residues. CDR1 and CDR2 (germline): SGHNT, YENEEA. V was pared by 4 bases and J by 8 bases, with 16 bases of the junction left unmatched. In DNA form, the CDR3 reads TGTGCCAGCAGCTCACTAATCTTTGGGACAGGGGGTTTGGATGAGCAGTTCTTC. Its protein product is CASSSLIFGTGGLDEQFF.

The chain recombines TRBV2 with TRBJ2-2; D not certain. Germline CDR1 and CDR2: SNHLY and FYNNEI. V was shortened by 4 bases and J by 0 bases, with 6 bases between the two germline ends. The CDR3 totals 14 residues. The CDR3 DNA reads TGTGCCAGCAGTGTTGGGACGAACACCGGGGAGCTGTTTTTT. This encodes CASSVGTNTGELFF.

Only a few counts were recorded for this clone. This chain joins TRBV7-9 and TRBJ1-4, with 7 bases lining up with TRBD1. Germline-derived CDR1 and CDR2 are SEHNR and FQNEAQ (reference sequence). The CDR3 length is 15 residues. After removal of 5 bases from V and 7 bases from J, the junction contained 10 bases not matched to a gene. The CDR3 spells CASSTQQGTVEKLFF. The CDR3 DNA reads as TGTGCCAGCAGCACCCAACAGGGGACCGTTGAAAAACTGTTTTTT. Full variable domain (outside the CDR3, taken from reference TRBV7-9 and TRBJ1-4): DTGVSQNPRHKITKRGQNVTFRCDPISEHNRLYWYRQTLGQGPEFLTYFQNEAQLEKSRLLSDRFSAERPKGSFSTLEIQRTEQGDSAMYLCASSTQQGTVEKLFFGSGTQLSVL.

The chain employs TRBV6-4 and TRBJ1-6; no clear D. The V end was cut by 0 bases, the J end by 6 bases, with 3 bases between. CDR3 length: 13 residues. Germline CDR1 and CDR2: MRHNA and SNTAGT. The CDR3 DNA is TGTGCCAGCAGTGACTCCAGTAATTCACCCCTCCACTTT. As protein: CASSDSSNSPLHF.

V is TRBV4-2 and J is TRBJ1-2; D gene uncertain. The V end lost 0 bases, the J end lost 0 bases, and 8 bases lay between the germline ends. Germline V gives CDR1 LGHNA, CDR2 YNFKEQ. This CDR3 contains 15 residues. Here the CDR3 reads CASSQEAIANYGYTF. CDR3 bases: TGTGCCAGCAGCCAAGAGGCCATCGCTAACTATGGCTACACCTTC.

The chain is built from TRBV4-2 and TRBJ2-5; a possible D gene is TRBD2 (5 bases). The end of the DNA is better explained by TRBJ2-7, so the J call may be wrong. The CDR3 extends over 16 amino acids. CDR1 is LGHNA and CDR2 is YNFKEQ in the germline V gene. The CDR3: CASSQELATVSYEQYF. The CDR3 DNA follows: TGTGCCAGCAGCCAGGAGTTAGCGACCGTCTCCTACGAGCAGTACTTC.

The V call is TRBV5-1, the J call TRBJ1-1, with D unclear. Trimming left V 3 bases short and J 5 bases short, with 11 bases between. Germline V CDR1 and CDR2: SGHRS, YFSETQ. This CDR3 has 13 residues. The CDR3 bases are TGCGCCAGCAGCTCCTTTCAACGGACTGAAGCTTTCTTT. It translates to CASSSFQRTEAFF.